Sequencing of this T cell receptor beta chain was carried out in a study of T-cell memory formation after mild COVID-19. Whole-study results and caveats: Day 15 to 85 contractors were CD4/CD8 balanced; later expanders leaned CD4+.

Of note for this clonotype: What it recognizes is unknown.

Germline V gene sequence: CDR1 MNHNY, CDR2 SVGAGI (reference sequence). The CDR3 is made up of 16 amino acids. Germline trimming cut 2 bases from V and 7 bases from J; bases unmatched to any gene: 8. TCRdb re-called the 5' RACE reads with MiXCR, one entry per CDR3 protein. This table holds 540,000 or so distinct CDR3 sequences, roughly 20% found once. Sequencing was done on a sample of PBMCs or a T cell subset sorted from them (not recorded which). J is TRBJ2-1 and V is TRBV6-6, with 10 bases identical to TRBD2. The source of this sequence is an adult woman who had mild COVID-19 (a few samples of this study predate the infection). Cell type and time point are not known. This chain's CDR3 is CASSYPSGGPSNEQFF. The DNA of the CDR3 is TGTGCCAGCAGTTACCCTAGCGGGGGTCCGTCTAATGAGCAGTTCTTC.